This TCR beta chain was found in a study of CXCR3-negative and CXCR3-positive naive CD8 T cells. Points from the study as a whole: A higher hydrophobicity marked the TRB CDR3s of CXCR3-positive naive cells versus CXCR3-negative naive cells.

Germline V lookup: CDR1 ENHRY, CDR2 SYGVKD. This CDR3 contains 15 residues. Worth noting for this clonotype: Its specificity is not known.

Each TRB cDNA library was prepared by 5' RACE (with UMI labels). TCRdb re-called the 5' RACE reads; one entry per CDR3 protein, DNA not given. In all, the sample yields around 160,000 distinct CDR3 sequences. The chain carries TRBV10-3 and TRBJ2-1; TCRdb outputs TRBD2, but without DNA this stays unchecked. Sequenced: naive CXCR3+ CD8+ T cells from blood. This sample's subset: CD45RO-CCR7+CD27+CD95- naive CD8+ T cells expressing CXCR3 (TNR3+). This sequence originates from a human donor in good health. Some clones in this sample may be carry-over from other donors' samples. The chain's CDR3 is CAISGLAGLENEQFF.